This TCR beta chain derives from a study of blood T cell repertoires in COVID-19. Study information: COVID-19 samples from acute and convalescent phases originated in the United States, Italy and Spain. T cells, B-cell-depleted T cells, or PBMCs supplied cDNA or gDNA.

Original data processing: Estimated nucleated cell counts came from reference gene primer amplification. TCRdb's copy holds only in-frame clones and misses some; the assay was immunoSEQ multiplex PCR. V, J and clone size reflect that table, while D and trimming were determined from the DNA. The sample holds around 27,000 clones, 70% to 90% seen once. With V trimmed by 6 bases and J by 9 bases, 12 bases remained unmatched. The CDR3 covers 14 residues. Germline loops: CDR1 LNHNV, CDR2 YYDKDF (reference sequence). The TCR was taken from a human donor in a cohort sampled during active COVID-19. This chain connects TRBV15 to TRBJ2-7; 9 bases line up with TRBD1. The sample taken for sequencing was peripheral blood. Here the CDR3 reads CATRETGGPPVQYF. The CDR3 nucleotides are TGTGCCACCAGGGAGACAGGGGGACCACCGGTGCAGTACTTC.